This is a list of T cell receptor beta chains from one sample in a study of OX40 agonist ivuxolimab in advanced cancers. Libraries were prepared by immunoSEQ multiplex PCR; TCRdb keeps only in-frame clonotypes and omits some of them. The data contain 45,000 to 65,000 clones, around nine tenths of them singletons. The sample in question was CD4+ or CD8+ T cells sorted from blood, obtained in a trial of the OX40 agonist ivuxolimab. Source of these receptors: an adult with an advanced solid tumor such as melanoma, head and neck, liver or kidney cancer. Both conserved end residues are part of each CDR3. D genes are given only for firm matches. The size of a clone is reported for some rows only, either as once, few or many, or as a class for expanded clones.

CDR3 DNA	CDR3 protein	CDR3 length	V gene	J gene	clone size	D gene
TGTGCCAGCAGCTTGGAACGTAACGAGCAGTTCTTC	CASSLERNEQFF	12	TRBV5-6	TRBJ2-1	once	NA
TGTGCCTGGAGTAAGGGCTCCTACGAGCAGTACTTC	CAWSKGSYEQYF	12	TRBV30	TRBJ2-7	NA	NA
TGTGCCAGCAGCCCCGGGGATAGCACAGATACGCAGTATTTT	CASSPGDSTDTQYF	14	TRBV27	TRBJ2-3	NA	NA
TGTGCCAGCAGCCTCGAGTTAGCGGGAGTAAGAAATGAGCAGTTCTTC	CASSLELAGVRNEQFF	16	TRBV28	TRBJ2-1	NA	TRBD2
TGTGCCATCAGTGAGTTCCAGGACTACAATGAGCAGTTCTTC	CAISEFQDYNEQFF	14	TRBV10-3	TRBJ2-1	NA	NA
TGTGCCAGCAGTCGCCCGGGACTAGCGGGCTCCTACGAGCAGTACTTC	CASSRPGLAGSYEQYF	16	TRBV27	TRBJ2-7	NA	TRBD2
TGTGCCAGCTCACCCTTAGACAGCTCGAACACTGAAGCTTTCTTT	CASSPLDSSNTEAFF	15	TRBV18	TRBJ1-1	few	NA
TGCAGTGCTCACCAAGAGTACGAGCAGTACTTC	CSAHQEYEQYF	11	TRBV20-1	TRBJ2-7	NA	NA
TGTGCCAGCTCACCTGAACTACCGGGACTAGCGGGAGACGAGCAGTTCTTC	CASSPELPGLAGDEQFF	17	TRBV18	TRBJ2-1	NA	TRBD2
TGTGCCAGCAGTCCCCAGGGGGCTATGAACACTGAAGCTTTCTTT	CASSPQGAMNTEAFF	15	TRBV6-5	TRBJ1-1	NA	TRBD1
TGCGCCAGCAGCCAAGATGGGGGATTTGGGGCTTTCTTT	CASSQDGGFGAFF	13	TRBV4-1	TRBJ1-1	NA	NA
TGTGCCAGCAGCCGTACAGGATACGAGCAGTACTTC	CASSRTGYEQYF	12	TRBV5-6	TRBJ2-7	NA	NA
TGTGCCAGCTCACGGTTTTCGTCACAAGAGACCCAGTACTTC	CASSRFSSQETQYF	14	TRBV18	TRBJ2-5	NA	NA
TGTGCCAGCAGCGAGGGGGACAGGGGGAGCAATGAGCAGTTCTTC	CASSEGDRGSNEQFF	15	TRBV9	TRBJ2-1	few	TRBD1
TGCGCCAGCAGCCCGGGACAGGGATACACCGGGGAGCTGTTTTTT	CASSPGQGYTGELFF	15	TRBV5-1	TRBJ2-2	NA	TRBD1
TGTGCCAGCAGTGTAAATAGCGGGAGATTCAACAATGAGCAGTTCTTC	CASSVNSGRFNNEQFF	16	TRBV2	TRBJ2-1	NA	TRBD2
TGTGCCAGCAGCCCATTGGGTAGCTACAATGAGCAGTTCTTC	CASSPLGSYNEQFF	14	TRBV13	TRBJ2-1	NA	NA
TGTGCCAGCACGGGGCTGGCGGGGAACTACAATGAGCAGTTCTTC	CASTGLAGNYNEQFF	15	TRBV27	TRBJ2-1	NA	NA
TGTGCCAGCAGCTTAGCGCCGGGGTCCTACAATGAGCAGTTCTTC	CASSLAPGSYNEQFF	15	TRBV7-2	TRBJ2-1	NA	NA
TGCGCCAGCAGCTCCGGGACAGGGACCCTTCGCTATGGCTACACCTTC	CASSSGTGTLRYGYTF	16	TRBV5-1	TRBJ1-2	NA	TRBD1
TGTGCCAGCAGTGAGGGCGGGAGAAAAGAGACCCAGTACTTC	CASSEGGRKETQYF	14	TRBV2	TRBJ2-5	NA	TRBD2
TGTGCCAGCAGTGAACTGGACAGGGGAAGCGGCTACACCTTC	CASSELDRGSGYTF	14	TRBV6-1	TRBJ1-2	NA	TRBD1
TGTGCCAGCAGTTGGGGACTAGCAGCCAATGAGCAGTTCTTC	CASSWGLAANEQFF	14	TRBV27	TRBJ2-1	NA	TRBD2
TGTGCCACCCGGACTAGCGGGAGATCGGATACGCAGTATTTT	CATRTSGRSDTQYF	14	TRBV5-4	TRBJ2-3	NA	TRBD2
TGTGCCTGGATCCCGTCTCCTGGGGCCAACGTCCTGACTTTC	CAWIPSPGANVLTF	14	TRBV30	TRBJ2-6	NA	NA
TGTGCCAGTACCCACGGGGACTCGCGGGAGGGTACCTACGAGCAGTACTTC	CASTHGDSREGTYEQYF	17	TRBV19	TRBJ2-7	NA	TRBD2
TGTGCCAGCAGCGCCGGGACAGCCGGAAACACCATATATTTT	CASSAGTAGNTIYF	14	TRBV9	TRBJ1-3	NA	TRBD1
TGTGCCATCAGTAAGGGGAGGCAGGGTGCAGATACGCAGTATTTT	CAISKGRQGADTQYF	15	TRBV10-3	TRBJ2-3	NA	NA
TGTGCCAGCAGCTCCCCCCGGGCAGCAGGAAACACCATATATTTT	CASSSPRAAGNTIYF	15	TRBV7-2	TRBJ1-3	NA	NA
TGTGCCAGCAGCGTAATAGCGGGACAAACAGATACGCAGTATTTT	CASSVIAGQTDTQYF	15	TRBV9	TRBJ2-3	NA	TRBD2
TGTGCCAGCAGCTTAGAGGGGGGCAATGGAAACACCATATATTTT	CASSLEGGNGNTIYF	15	TRBV7-3	TRBJ1-3	NA	NA